A single sample is the source of the 26 T cell receptor beta chains below, sequenced in a study of shared clonotypes between healthy human individuals. The method was immunoSEQ multiplex PCR; TCRdb's version includes in-frame clones alone and lacks a portion of them. The sample records millions of clones, around nine tenths being singletons. The sample was naive CD4+ T cells sorted from blood. Subset denoted: CD45RA+ positively selected. These receptors all come from a man younger than 35 in good health.

CDR3 sequence reads: CASKGGYEQYF. The CDR3, as DNA: TGTGCCAGCAAGGGGGGCTACGAGCAGTACTTC. J is TRBJ2-7 and V is TRBV7-9; the D gene could be TRBD1 or TRBD2 (6 bases each). CDR3 length equals 11 residues. Germline assignment: CDR1 SEHNR and CDR2 FQNEAQ (reference sequence). V was clipped by 7 bases and J by 3 bases, with 7 bases between them. Full variable domain (outside the CDR3, taken from reference TRBV7-9 and TRBJ2-7): DTGVSQNPRHKITKRGQNVTFRCDPISEHNRLYWYRQTLGQGPEFLTYFQNEAQLEKSRLLSDRFSAERPKGSFSTLEIQRTEQGDSAMYLCASKGGYEQYFGPGTRLTVT.

The rearrangement joins TRBV10-3 to TRBJ2-1; D is undetermined. This CDR3 is built from 13 residues. Germline V gene lookup returns CDR1 ENHRY and CDR2 SYGVKD. V lost 4 bases, J lost 5 bases, and 9 bases lay in between. CDR3 coding DNA: TGTGCCATCAGTGTAATTAGGGACAATGAGCAGTTCTTC. Translated: CAISVIRDNEQFF.

As concerns this clone: The same CDR3 arises from other DNA sequences in this sample as well. The chain joins TRBV5-1 to TRBJ2-3, with D maybe TRBD1 (5 bases). This CDR3 comprises 14 residues. The ends were cut back, 0 bases at V and 4 bases at J, with 9 bases in the middle. The germline CDR1 and CDR2 sequences are SGHRS and YFSETQ. The CDR3 protein is CASSLGGPADTQYF. The CDR3 nucleotides are TGCGCCAGCAGCTTGGGGGGCCCGGCAGATACGCAGTATTTT.

This chain links TRBV7-6 with TRBJ1-6; D uncertain. Germline lookup yields CDR1 SGHVS and CDR2 FNYEAQ. This CDR3 spans 14 amino acids. V was clipped by 5 bases and J by 7 bases, with 12 bases between them. The CDR3 bases are TGTGCCAGCAGCCTAACCCTACAGAATTCACCCCTCCACTTT. As protein: CASSLTLQNSPLHF.

V usage is TRBV5-1 and J usage is TRBJ2-5, with D perhaps being TRBD1 or TRBD2 (5 bases each). This CDR3 has 15 residues. Germline V gives CDR1 SGHRS, CDR2 YFSETQ. V was pared by 0 bases and J by 5 bases, with 14 bases between. The CDR3 spells CASSLGGDMVETQYF. The DNA for the CDR3 is TGCGCCAGCAGCTTGGGAGGGGATATGGTGGAGACCCAGTACTTC.

V is TRBV6-6 and J is TRBJ1-1; D perhaps matches TRBD1 (5 bases). Germline V lookup: CDR1 MNHNY, CDR2 SVGAGI (reference sequence). The CDR3 is 13 amino acids. The ends were cut back, 7 bases at V and 0 bases at J, with 9 bases in the middle. The CDR3: CASILGLNTEAFF. For the CDR3, the DNA is TGTGCCAGCATCTTGGGACTGAACACTGAAGCTTTCTTT.

The rearrangement links TRBV28 to TRBJ2-5; TRBD2 aligns across 9 bases. The CDR3 is 15 residues long. V was clipped by 3 bases and J by 2 bases; unmatched bases: 4. Germline CDR1 is MDHEN and CDR2 is SYDVKM. CDR3 sequence reads: CASSLGTSGQETQYF. The CDR3 DNA is TGTGCCAGCAGTTTGGGAACTAGCGGGCAAGAGACCCAGTACTTC.

V gene TRBV25-1 combines with J gene TRBJ1-6; D is perhaps TRBD1 (6 bases). Germline loops: CDR1 MGHDK, CDR2 SYGVNS. The CDR3 totals 12 residues. In DNA form, the CDR3 reads TGTGCTTCCGCGGCAGGGGCTTCACCCCTCCACTTT. It codes for CASAAGASPLHF.

This chain uses TRBV10-3 with TRBJ2-3, with 7 bases aligning to TRBD2. The CDR3 has 16 amino acids. In germline, CDR1 is ENHRY, CDR2 SYGVKD. V lost 6 bases and J lost 1; bases outside the gene matches: 10. For the CDR3, the DNA is TGTGCCATCAGCGCCGCGACTAGCTTACGCACAGATACGCAGTATTTT. It codes for CAISAATSLRTDTQYF.

The chain uses TRBV28 and TRBJ2-7; D unclear. The CDR3 contains 14 residues. Germline V CDR1 and CDR2: MDHEN, SYDVKM. The V gene lost 2 bases and the J gene lost 2 bases, with 10 bases spanning the gap. The CDR3 here is CASSLRDKAYEQYF. Written as DNA, the CDR3 is TGTGCCAGCAGTTTAAGGGATAAGGCCTACGAGCAGTACTTC.

The genes are TRBV5-1 and TRBJ2-7; weak D call: TRBD1 (6 bases). Germline loops: CDR1 SGHRS, CDR2 YFSETQ. CDR3 size: 14 residues. V lost 5 bases and J lost 5, with 17 bases in between. CDR3 amino acids: CASRSITGFNEQYF. DNA of the CDR3: TGCGCCAGCAGATCGATTACAGGGTTCAACGAGCAGTACTTC.

The chain is built from TRBV14 and TRBJ1-6; D perhaps matches TRBD1 (5 bases). Germline assignment: CDR1 SGHDN and CDR2 FVKESK. The CDR3 is 14 amino acids. Trimming removed 2 bases at V and 7 bases at J, with 9 bases between. Here the CDR3 reads CASSQLGGNSPLHF. The CDR3 DNA reads TGTGCCAGCAGCCAACTCGGGGGGAATTCACCCCTCCACTTT.

This clone was observed a handful of times. The chain links TRBV4-1 to TRBJ2-7; 9 nucleotides agree with TRBD1. V shed 0 bases, J shed 7 bases, and the junction held 10 bases outside the gene matches. Germline V CDR1 and CDR2: MGHRA, YSYEKL. This CDR3 is 16 amino acids long. CDR3 DNA sequence: TGCGCCAGCAGCCAAGATCCGGGACAGGGATACGGTGAGCAGTACTTC. It translates to CASSQDPGQGYGEQYF.

For this clone: The sample holds other DNA sequences that translate to the same CDR3. This chain's CDR3 is CASSLPGQGGTEAFF. The CDR3 coding sequence is TGCGCCAGCAGCTTACCGGGACAGGGAGGTACTGAAGCTTTCTTT. V and J are TRBV5-1 and TRBJ1-1; 9 bases align to TRBD1. J was trimmed by 5 bases and V by 2 bases; bases with no gene match: 7. The germline CDR1 and CDR2 sequences are SGHRS and YFSETQ. The CDR3 sequence is 15 residues long.

The sample holds a few counts of this clone. This same CDR3 is encoded by further DNA sequences in the sample. CDR3 DNA sequence: TGTGCCAGCAGCTTAGCTGATACGCAGTATTTT. Its translation: CASSLADTQYF. The V gene is TRBV11-2, the J gene TRBJ2-3; D is unresolved. The CDR3 runs 11 residues. The germline V gene has CDR1 SGHAT and CDR2 FQNNGV. With 1 base removed from V and 6 bases from J, the gap between germline ends came to 2 bases.

CDR3 sequence reads: CASSLVATGSGANVLTF. CDR3 bases: TGTGCCAGCAGCTTAGTGGCGACAGGGTCTGGGGCCAACGTCCTGACTTTC. The chain uses TRBV7-2 and TRBJ2-6, with TRBD1 matching over 7 bases. CDR1 is SGHTA and CDR2 is FQGNSA in the germline V gene. With V trimmed by 1 base and J by 1 base, 4 bases remained unmatched. CDR3 length: 17 residues.

This clone was seen just once. The V gene is TRBV10-3, the J gene TRBJ2-5, with 7 bases fitting TRBD2. The V gene's germline CDR1 is ENHRY and CDR2 SYGVKD. J gave up 1 base and V 2 bases, and 1 base lay outside the gene matches. This CDR3 contains 14 residues. The chain's CDR3 is CAISERTSQETQYF. CDR3 DNA sequence: TGTGCCATCAGTGAGAGGACTAGCCAAGAGACCCAGTACTTC.

V gene TRBV10-3 combines with J gene TRBJ2-1; 10 nucleotides agree with TRBD1. Germline V gene lookup returns CDR1 ENHRY and CDR2 SYGVKD. Trimming cost V 3 bases and J 6 bases; bases outside gene matches: 5. The CDR3 length is 15 residues. CDR3: CAISDSGTGVNEQFF. CDR3 in DNA: TGTGCCATCAGTGACTCCGGGACAGGGGTCAATGAGCAGTTCTTC.

This clone appeared once. The CDR3 region is CASSVGWAGNTIYF. Written as DNA, the CDR3 is TGTGCCAGCAGCGTAGGGTGGGCTGGAAACACCATATATTTT. J is TRBJ1-3 and V is TRBV9; D is uncertain. Germline V gene sequence: CDR1 SGDLS, CDR2 YYNGEE. This CDR3 region has 14 residues. Trimming shortened V by 0 bases and J by 2 bases, and 6 bases separated the two germline ends. The entire variable domain, with the rest obtained from reference TRBV9 and TRBJ1-3, is as follows: DSGVTQTPKHLITATGQRVTLRCSPRSGDLSVYWYQQSLDQGLQFLIQYYNGEERAKGNILERFSAQQFPDLHSELNLSSLELGDSALYFCASSVGWAGNTIYFGEGSWLTVV.

The chain carries TRBV6-1 and TRBJ2-3, with 9 nucleotides matching TRBD2. The CDR3 spans 14 residues. J lost 2 bases, V lost 8 bases, and 5 bases had no gene match. Germline assignment: CDR1 MNHNS and CDR2 SASEGT. The CDR3: CASATSGNTDTQYF. The CDR3 nucleotides read TGTGCCAGCGCGACTAGCGGAAACACAGATACGCAGTATTTT.

The genes are TRBV5-4 and TRBJ2-2, with 9 bases fitting TRBD1. CDR3 length equals 17 residues. J lost 6 bases, V lost 4 bases, and 13 bases had no gene match. From germline, CDR1 is SGHNT and CDR2 YYREEE (reference sequence). CDR3 protein: CASSPGSGTGLSGELFF. The CDR3 DNA sequence: TGTGCCAGCAGCCCGGGGTCCGGGACAGGGTTATCCGGGGAGCTGTTTTTT.

The chain employs TRBV11-3 and TRBJ2-2; weak D call: TRBD2 (6 bases). The CDR3 totals 15 residues. Germline V gene data show CDR1 as SGHNT and CDR2 as YENEEA. Trimming took off 4 bases at V and 4 bases at J, with 13 bases between the two ends. The CDR3 DNA is TGTGCCAGCAGCTCGGGCGGGGTCGCCACCGGGGAGCTGTTTTTT. This translates into CASSSGGVATGELFF.

The genes are TRBV25-1 and TRBJ2-5; D is unclear. With 2 bases removed from V and 5 bases from J, the gap between germline ends came to 15 bases. Germline values: CDR1 MGHDK, CDR2 SYGVNS. The CDR3 is made up of 15 amino acids. Written as DNA, the CDR3 is TGTGCCAGCAGTGAACTCGGAAAGCTAGAGGAGACCCAGTACTTC. It yields the protein CASSELGKLEETQYF.

The rearrangement uses TRBV4-3 and TRBJ2-5; the D call may be TRBD1 or TRBD2 (5 bases each). This CDR3 is built from 11 residues. Deletions cut 6 bases from V and 5 bases from J, with 7 bases between. CDR1 is LGHNA and CDR2 is YSLEER in the germline V gene. CDR3 in amino acids: CASRGRETQYF. CDR3 sequence (DNA): TGCGCCAGCAGGGGACGGGAGACCCAGTACTTC.

The chain joins TRBV6-9 to TRBJ1-1; 10 nucleotides align to TRBD1. The length of the CDR3 is 19 residues. Germline V gives CDR1 MNHGY, CDR2 SVAAGI. Germline trimming cut 6 bases from V and 10 bases from J; bases unmatched to any gene: 26. CDR3 sequence: CASSIRETGGHVGFSGAFF. The DNA for the CDR3 is TGTGCCAGCAGCATCCGTGAGACAGGGGGCCACGTCGGATTTTCTGGAGCTTTCTTT.

A few counts support this clone. Distinct nucleotide sequences in the sample also encode this CDR3. V and J are TRBV9 and TRBJ2-2, with D maybe TRBD2 (6 bases). V dropped 0 bases and J dropped 5 bases, with 8 bases sitting between them. The CDR3 is made up of 14 amino acids. Germline V CDR1 and CDR2: SGDLS, YYNGEE. The CDR3 coding sequence is TGTGCCAGCAGCGTAGGAGGAGGGACCGGGGAGCTGTTTTTT. The encoded protein is CASSVGGGTGELFF. Filled out from reference TRBV9 and TRBJ2-2, the complete variable domain reads DSGVTQTPKHLITATGQRVTLRCSPRSGDLSVYWYQQSLDQGLQFLIQYYNGEERAKGNILERFSAQQFPDLHSELNLSSLELGDSALYFCASSVGGGTGELFFGEGSRLTVL.